This TCR beta chain was documented in a study of CD8 T cells in ankylosing spondylitis. Preparation of TCR beta libraries was done by quantitative 5'-RACE with molecular barcodes. One entry per CDR3 protein results from TCRdb running MiXCR on the 5' RACE reads. The table shows about 540,000 distinct CDR3 sequences, with 9.5% to 15% occurring only once. Notes on the study in general: In synovial fluid and blood from reactive arthritis, some motif variants were previously reported. Clones tied to disease were said to be significantly enriched in matched ankylosing spondylitis synovial fluid. Within ankylosing spondylitis blood, a TCR beta motif made up of seven to nine highly homologous variants appeared to be characteristic.

This clonotype was seen more than once but under ten times. Its antigen is as yet unknown. The CDR3 loop spans 14 amino acids. V shed 0 bases and J shed 6 bases, with 11 bases lying between them. CDR1 LNHDA and CDR2 SQIVND come from the germline V gene (reference sequence). The rearrangement joins TRBV19 to TRBJ1-1; possibly TRBD1 for D (5 bases). The sequenced sample was blood, either unsorted or a sorted T cell fraction (not recorded which). This clonotype was sampled from a male donor with ankylosing spondylitis. The CDR3 here is CASSIDRVAPEAFF. As DNA, the CDR3 is TGTGCCAGTAGTATAGACAGGGTTGCTCCTGAAGCTTTCTTT.